A single TCR beta chain is shown here with its context. Antigen: not known. TCRdb's table, derived via immunoSEQ multiplex PCR, lists solely in-frame clones and lacks some. The repertoire holds approximately 2,300,000 clones, with just under 95% as singletons. This entry comes from a study of shared clonotypes between healthy human individuals. Study-level background: CD4 naive and CD4 memory each took three plates per donor, while CD8 naive took two and CD8 memory one. Study-level results: What naive subsets generally showed was a larger estimated richness than memory subsets showed. Across four donors, naive CD4 shared roughly 5%, naive CD8 3.5% to 4%, memory CD4 over 2%, memory CD8 under 0.5%.

The germline gives CDR1 SGHTA, CDR2 FQGNSA. The CDR3 loop spans 15 amino acids. J gave up 9 bases and V 0 bases, and 8 bases lay outside the gene matches. CD45RA+ naive and CD45RA-negative memory subsets were separated from CD4+ cells. Material for sequencing was naive CD4+ T cells from PBMCs. Subset defined: CD45RA+ positively selected. J is TRBJ2-1 and V is TRBV7-2; 7 bases are shared with TRBD2. The origin of this receptor is a man aged 18 to 30 in good health. Some clones in this sample may be carry-over from other donors' samples. CDR3 nucleotides: TGTGCCAGCAGCTTAGCGGGAGGGCCTTTTGCTGAGCAGTTCTTC. Translating it yields CASSLAGGPFAEQFF.